This T cell receptor beta chain appears in the sequencing data of a study of CD8 T cells in Susac syndrome. General study points: The study conceded that relatively few individuals underwent its TCR sequencing and HLA analysis.

From blood CD8+ and CD4+ T cells, TCR beta sequences were generated. Healthy donors constituted the control group, matched for age and sex. Trimming left V 6 bases short and J 7 bases short, with 12 bases between. The CDR3 has 12 residues. Random-hexamer reverse transcription was applied to about 0.45 to 1 ug RNA. Across 54 Vbeta and 13 Jbeta, TCR beta CDR3 was amplified with immunoSEQ multiplex PCR. TCRdb reanalysed the immunoSEQ multiplex PCR reads using MiXCR and keeps one entry per CDR3 protein. This sample has about 190,000 distinct CDR3 sequences, with 90% to 95% found just once. A note on this clonotype: Its specificity is unknown.

The clonotype originates from a human donor in good health. What was sequenced was CD4+ T cells from PBMCs. The chain recombines TRBV12-3 or TRBV12-4 with TRBJ1-1; D unresolved. The CDR3 region is CASSSRIFEAFF. The CDR3 DNA reads TGTGCCAGCAGCTCCAGAATTTTTGAAGCTTTCTTT.